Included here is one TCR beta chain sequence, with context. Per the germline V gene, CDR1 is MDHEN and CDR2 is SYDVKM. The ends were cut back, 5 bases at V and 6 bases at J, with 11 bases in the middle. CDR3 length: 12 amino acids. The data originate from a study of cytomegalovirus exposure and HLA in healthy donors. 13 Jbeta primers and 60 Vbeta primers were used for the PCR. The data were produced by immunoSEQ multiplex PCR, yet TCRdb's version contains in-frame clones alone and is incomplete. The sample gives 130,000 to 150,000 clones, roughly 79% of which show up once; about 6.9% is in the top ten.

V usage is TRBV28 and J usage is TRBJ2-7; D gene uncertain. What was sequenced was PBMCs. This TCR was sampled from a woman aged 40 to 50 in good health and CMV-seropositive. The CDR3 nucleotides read TGTGCCAGCAGTATCCTTCCTCTCGAGCAGTACTTC. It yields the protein CASSILPLEQYF.